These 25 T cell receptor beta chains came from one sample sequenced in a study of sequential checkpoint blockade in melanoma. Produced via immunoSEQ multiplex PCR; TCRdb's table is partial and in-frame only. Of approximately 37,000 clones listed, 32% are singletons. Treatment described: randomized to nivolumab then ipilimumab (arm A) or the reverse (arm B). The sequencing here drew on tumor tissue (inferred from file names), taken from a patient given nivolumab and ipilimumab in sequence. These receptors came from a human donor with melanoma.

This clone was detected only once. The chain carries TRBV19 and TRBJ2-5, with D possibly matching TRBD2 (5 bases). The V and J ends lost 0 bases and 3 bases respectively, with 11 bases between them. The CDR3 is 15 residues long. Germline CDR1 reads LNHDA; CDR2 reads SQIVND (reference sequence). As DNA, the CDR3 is TGTGCCAGTAGTATAGATGGGAGTTGGAAAGAGACCCAGTACTTC. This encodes CASSIDGSWKETQYF.

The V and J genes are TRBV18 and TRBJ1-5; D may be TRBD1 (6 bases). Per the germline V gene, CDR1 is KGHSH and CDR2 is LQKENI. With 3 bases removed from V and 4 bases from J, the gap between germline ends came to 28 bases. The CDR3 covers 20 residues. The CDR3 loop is CASSPGPSLSTGAVNQPQHF. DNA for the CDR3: TGTGCCAGCTCACCGGGCCCCTCTTTGAGCACGGGGGCCGTAAATCAGCCCCAGCATTTT. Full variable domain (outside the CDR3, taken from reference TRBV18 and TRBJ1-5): NAGVMQNPRHLVRRRGQEARLRCSPMKGHSHVYWYRQLPEEGLKFMVYLQKENIIDESGMPKERFSAEFPKEGPSILRIQQVVRGDSAAYFCASSPGPSLSTGAVNQPQHFGDGTRLSIL.

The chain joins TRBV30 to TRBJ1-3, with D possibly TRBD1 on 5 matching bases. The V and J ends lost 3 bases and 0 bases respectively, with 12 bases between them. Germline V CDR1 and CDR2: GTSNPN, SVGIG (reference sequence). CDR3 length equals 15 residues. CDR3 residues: CAWRYAGTSGNTIYF. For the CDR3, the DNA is TGTGCCTGGAGATACGCCGGGACCTCTGGAAACACCATATATTTT.

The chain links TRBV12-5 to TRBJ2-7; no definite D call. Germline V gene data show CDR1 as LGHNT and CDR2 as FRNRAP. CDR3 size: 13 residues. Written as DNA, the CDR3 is TGTGCCAGCAAAGAGTTTACTTCCTACGAGCAGTACTTC. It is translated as CASKEFTSYEQYF.

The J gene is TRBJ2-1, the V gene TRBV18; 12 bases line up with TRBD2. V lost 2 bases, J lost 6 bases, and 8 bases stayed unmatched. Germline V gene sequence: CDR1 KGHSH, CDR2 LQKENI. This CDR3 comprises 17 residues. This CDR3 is CASSPYFETSGSNEQFF. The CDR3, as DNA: TGTGCCAGCTCACCATATTTTGAGACTAGCGGGAGCAATGAGCAGTTCTTC.

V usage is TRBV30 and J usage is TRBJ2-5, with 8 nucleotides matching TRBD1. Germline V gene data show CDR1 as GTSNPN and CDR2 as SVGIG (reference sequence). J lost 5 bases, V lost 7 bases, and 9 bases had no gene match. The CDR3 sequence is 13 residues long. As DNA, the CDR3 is TGTGCCTCCTTGACAGGGGAAGGGGAGACCCAGTACTTC. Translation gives CASLTGEGETQYF.

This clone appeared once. CDR3 bases: TGTGCCAGCTCACTGTATACAGGGGGAGATCAGCCCCAGCATTTT. It specifies CASSLYTGGDQPQHF. The chain couples TRBV18 to TRBJ1-5; TRBD1 agrees at 8 bases. The CDR3 totals 15 residues. Germline V gene data show CDR1 as KGHSH and CDR2 as LQKENI. J gave up 5 bases and V 4 bases, and 7 bases lay outside the gene matches.

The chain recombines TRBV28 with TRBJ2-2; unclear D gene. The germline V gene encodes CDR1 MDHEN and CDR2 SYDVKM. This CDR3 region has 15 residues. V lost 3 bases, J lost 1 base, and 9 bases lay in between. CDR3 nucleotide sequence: TGTGCCAGCAGTTTCATAGGGCAGAACACCGGGGAGCTGTTTTTT. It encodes CASSFIGQNTGELFF.

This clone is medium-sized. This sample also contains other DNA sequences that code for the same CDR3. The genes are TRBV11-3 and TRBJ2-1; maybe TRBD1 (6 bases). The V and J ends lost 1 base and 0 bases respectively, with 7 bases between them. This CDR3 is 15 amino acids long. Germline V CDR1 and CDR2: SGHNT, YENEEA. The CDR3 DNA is TGTGCCAGCAGCTTAGTAGGGGGCTCCTACAATGAGCAGTTCTTC. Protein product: CASSLVGGSYNEQFF.

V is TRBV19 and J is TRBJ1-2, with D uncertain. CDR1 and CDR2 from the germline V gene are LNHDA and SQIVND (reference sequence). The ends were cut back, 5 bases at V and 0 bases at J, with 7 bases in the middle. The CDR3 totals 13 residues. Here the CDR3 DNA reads TGTGCCAGTAGTCTACAGTCTAACTATGGCTACACCTTC. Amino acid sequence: CASSLQSNYGYTF.

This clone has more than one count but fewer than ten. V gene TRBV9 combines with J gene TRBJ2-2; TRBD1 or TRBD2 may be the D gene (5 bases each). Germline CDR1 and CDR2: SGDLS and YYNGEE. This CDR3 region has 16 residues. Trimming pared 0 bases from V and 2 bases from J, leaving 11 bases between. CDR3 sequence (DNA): TGTGCCAGCAGCGTAGTGGGGGATTCAAACACCGGGGAGCTGTTTTTT. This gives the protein CASSVVGDSNTGELFF.

The CDR3 spells CASSSDLDQPQHF. In DNA form, the CDR3 reads TGTGCCAGCTCTTCTGACCTCGATCAGCCCCAGCATTTT. This chain connects TRBV18 to TRBJ1-5; no clear D gene. Per the germline V gene, CDR1 is KGHSH and CDR2 is LQKENI. This CDR3 contains 13 residues. Trimming removed 6 bases from V and 5 bases from J, with 11 bases in between.

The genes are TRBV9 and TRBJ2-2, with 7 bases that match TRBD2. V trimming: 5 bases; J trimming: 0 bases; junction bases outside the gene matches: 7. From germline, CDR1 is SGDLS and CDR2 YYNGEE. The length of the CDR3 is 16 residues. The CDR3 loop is CASSPMAGANTGELFF. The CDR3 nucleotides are TGTGCCAGCAGTCCTATGGCGGGGGCGAACACCGGGGAGCTGTTTTTT.

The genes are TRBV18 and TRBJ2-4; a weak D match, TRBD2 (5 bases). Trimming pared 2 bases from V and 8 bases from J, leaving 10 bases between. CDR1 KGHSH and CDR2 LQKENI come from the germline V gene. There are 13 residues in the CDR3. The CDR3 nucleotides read TGTGCCAGCTCACCAGTGGCGGGTGACATTCAGTACTTC. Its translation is CASSPVAGDIQYF.

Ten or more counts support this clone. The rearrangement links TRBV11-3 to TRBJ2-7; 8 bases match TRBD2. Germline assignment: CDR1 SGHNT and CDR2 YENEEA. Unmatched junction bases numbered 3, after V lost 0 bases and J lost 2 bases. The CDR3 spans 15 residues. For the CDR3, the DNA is TGTGCCAGCAGCTTAGAGCGGGGGGCAACCTACGAGCAGTACTTC. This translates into CASSLERGATYEQYF.

Written as DNA, the CDR3 is TGCGCCAGCAGCTTGCAAGGGACAGGGGACGGAAAACTGTTTTTT. Translated, it gives CASSLQGTGDGKLFF. This rearrangement joins TRBV5-1 to TRBJ1-4, with 10 nucleotides matching TRBD1. This CDR3 has 15 amino acids. V lost 1 base to trimming and J lost 10 bases; unmatched junction nucleotides: 7. Germline assignment: CDR1 SGHRS and CDR2 YFSETQ.

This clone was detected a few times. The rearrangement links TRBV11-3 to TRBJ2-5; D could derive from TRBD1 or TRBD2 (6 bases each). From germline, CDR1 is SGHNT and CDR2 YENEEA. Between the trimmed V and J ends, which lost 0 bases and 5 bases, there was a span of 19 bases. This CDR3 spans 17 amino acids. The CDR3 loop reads CASSLDSLGRRGETQYF. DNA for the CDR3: TGTGCCAGCAGCTTAGATTCGCTAGGTCGGAGGGGGGAGACCCAGTACTTC.

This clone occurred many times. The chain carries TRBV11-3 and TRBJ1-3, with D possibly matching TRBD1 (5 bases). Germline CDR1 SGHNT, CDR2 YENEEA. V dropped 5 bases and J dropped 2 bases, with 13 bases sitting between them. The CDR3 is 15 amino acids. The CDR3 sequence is CASSAQVIAGNTIYF. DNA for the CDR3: TGTGCCAGCAGCGCACAGGTAATTGCTGGAAACACCATATATTTT. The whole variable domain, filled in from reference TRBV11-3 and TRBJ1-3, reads EAGVVQSPRYKIIEKKQPVAFWCNPISGHNTLYWYLQNLGQGPELLIRYENEEAVDDSQLPKDRFSAERLKGVDSTLKIQPAELGDSAVYLCASSAQVIAGNTIYFGEGSWLTVV.

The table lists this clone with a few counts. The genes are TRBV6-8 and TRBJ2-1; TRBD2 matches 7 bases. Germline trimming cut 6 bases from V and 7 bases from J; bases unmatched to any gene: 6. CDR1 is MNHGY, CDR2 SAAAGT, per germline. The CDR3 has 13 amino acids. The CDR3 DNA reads TGTGCCAGCAGGGTTTCGGGAGGTAATGAGCAGTTCTTC. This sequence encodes CASRVSGGNEQFF.

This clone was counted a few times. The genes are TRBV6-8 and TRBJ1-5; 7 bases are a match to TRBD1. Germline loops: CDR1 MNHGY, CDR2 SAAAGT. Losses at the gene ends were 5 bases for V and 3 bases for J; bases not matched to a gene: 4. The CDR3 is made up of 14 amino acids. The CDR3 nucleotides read TGTGCCAGCAGTGAGACAGGGCCCAATCAGCCCCAGCATTTT. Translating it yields CASSETGPNQPQHF.

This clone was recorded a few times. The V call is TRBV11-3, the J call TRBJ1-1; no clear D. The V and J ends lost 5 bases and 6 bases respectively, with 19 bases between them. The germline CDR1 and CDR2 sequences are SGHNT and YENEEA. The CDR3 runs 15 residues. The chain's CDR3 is CASSTQTLVGAEAFF. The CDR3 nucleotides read TGTGCCAGCAGCACCCAGACCCTGGTCGGCGCTGAAGCTTTCTTT. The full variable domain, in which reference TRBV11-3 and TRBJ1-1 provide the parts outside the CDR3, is EAGVVQSPRYKIIEKKQPVAFWCNPISGHNTLYWYLQNLGQGPELLIRYENEEAVDDSQLPKDRFSAERLKGVDSTLKIQPAELGDSAVYLCASSTQTLVGAEAFFGQGTRLTVV.

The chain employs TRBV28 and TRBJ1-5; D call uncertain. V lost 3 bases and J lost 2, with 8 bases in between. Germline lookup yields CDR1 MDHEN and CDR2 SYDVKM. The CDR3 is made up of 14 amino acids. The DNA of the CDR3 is TGTGCCAGCAGTTTCCTTGGTGGCAATCAGCCCCAGCATTTT. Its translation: CASSFLGGNQPQHF.

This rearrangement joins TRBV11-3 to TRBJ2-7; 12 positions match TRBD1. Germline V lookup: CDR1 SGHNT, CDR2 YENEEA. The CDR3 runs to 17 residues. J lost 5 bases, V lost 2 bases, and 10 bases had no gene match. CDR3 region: CASSLPETGTGGDEQYF. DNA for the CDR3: TGTGCCAGCAGCTTACCTGAGACCGGGACAGGGGGCGACGAGCAGTACTTC.

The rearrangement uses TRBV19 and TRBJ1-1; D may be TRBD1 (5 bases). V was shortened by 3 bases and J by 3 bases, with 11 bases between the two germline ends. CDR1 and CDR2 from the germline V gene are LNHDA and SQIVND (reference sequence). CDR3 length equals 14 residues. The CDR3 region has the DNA TGTGCCAGTAGTATGCCCAGGGTAGACACTGAAGCTTTCTTT. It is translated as CASSMPRVDTEAFF.

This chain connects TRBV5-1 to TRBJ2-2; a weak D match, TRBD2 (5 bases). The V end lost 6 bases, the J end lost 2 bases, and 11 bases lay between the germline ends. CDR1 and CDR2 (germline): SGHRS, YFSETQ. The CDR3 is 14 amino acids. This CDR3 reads CASMRGRNTGELFF. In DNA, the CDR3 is TGCGCCAGCATGAGAGGGAGAAACACCGGGGAGCTGTTTTTT.